In this sample, the clone carrying this TCR beta chain turned up once. What it binds is unknown. The data were taken from a study of cytomegalovirus exposure and HLA in healthy donors. The PCR made use of 60 Vbeta and 13 Jbeta primers. The repertoire was sequenced with immunoSEQ multiplex PCR; TCRdb's copy has only in-frame clones and lacks some. The sample lists about 98,000 clones, about 83% occurring once. Study-level findings and limits: In a later analysis, V- and J-gene trimming of beta chains associated with a DCLRE1C missense variant, replicated independently.

From germline, CDR1 is MDHEN and CDR2 SYDVKM. The CDR3 runs 15 residues. The sequencing sample was made of PBMCs. The chain uses TRBV28 and TRBJ2-5; D is perhaps TRBD2 (7 bases). TRBJ2-7 matches the DNA end more closely, so the J call is doubtful. This sequence originates from a female donor in good health and CMV-seropositive. CDR3 loop: CASSGGRRLSYEQYF. DNA of the CDR3: TGTGCCAGCAGCGGGGGGCGCAGGTTATCCTACGAGCAGTACTTC.